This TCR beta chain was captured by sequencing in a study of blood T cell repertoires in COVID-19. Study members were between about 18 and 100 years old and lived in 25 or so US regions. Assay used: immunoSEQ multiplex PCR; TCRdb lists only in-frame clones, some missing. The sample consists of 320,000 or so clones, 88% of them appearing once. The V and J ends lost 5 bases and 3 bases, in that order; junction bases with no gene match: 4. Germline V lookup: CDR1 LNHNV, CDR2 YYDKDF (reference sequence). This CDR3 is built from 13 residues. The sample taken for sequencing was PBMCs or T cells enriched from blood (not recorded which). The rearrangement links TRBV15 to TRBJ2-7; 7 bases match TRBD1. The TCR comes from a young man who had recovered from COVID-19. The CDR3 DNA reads TGTGCCACCAGCGGGACAGCGCACTACGAGCAGTACTTC. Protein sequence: CATSGTAHYEQYF.